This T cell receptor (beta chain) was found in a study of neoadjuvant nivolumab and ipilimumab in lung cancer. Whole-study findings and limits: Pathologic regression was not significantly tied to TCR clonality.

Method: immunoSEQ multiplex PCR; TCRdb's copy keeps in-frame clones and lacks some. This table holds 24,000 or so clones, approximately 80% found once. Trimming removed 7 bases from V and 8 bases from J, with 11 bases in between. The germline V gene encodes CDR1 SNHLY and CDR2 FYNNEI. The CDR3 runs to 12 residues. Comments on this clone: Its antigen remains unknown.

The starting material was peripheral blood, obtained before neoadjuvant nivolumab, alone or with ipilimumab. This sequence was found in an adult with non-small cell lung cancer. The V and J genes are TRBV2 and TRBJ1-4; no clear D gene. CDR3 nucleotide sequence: TGTGCCAGCACCCAACTCAGGGAAAAACTGTTTTTT. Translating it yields CASTQLREKLFF.